The 10 T cell receptor beta chains below come from one sample, sequenced in a study of OX40 agonist ivuxolimab in advanced cancers. The table came from immunoSEQ multiplex PCR; TCRdb's copy has only in-frame clones and leaves some out. Among 100,000 or so clones, about nine tenths were seen once, and the ten largest hold 0.31%. The sequencing here drew on CD4+ or CD8+ T cells sorted from blood, taken in a trial of the OX40 agonist ivuxolimab. The source of these receptors is an adult with an advanced solid tumor such as melanoma, head and neck, liver or kidney cancer.

The J gene is TRBJ2-3, the V gene TRBV6-6; tentatively, D is TRBD2 (6 bases). V lost 6 bases and J 1 base, leaving 8 bases between the germline ends. This CDR3 is built from 13 residues. Germline loops: CDR1 MNHNY, CDR2 SVGAGI (reference sequence). In nucleotides, the CDR3 is TGTGCCAGCAGGCCGGGGGGCACAGATACGCAGTATTTT. The encoded protein is CASRPGGTDTQYF.

This chain uses TRBV2 with TRBJ1-3; D possibly corresponds to TRBD1 (6 bases). In germline, CDR1 is SNHLY, CDR2 FYNNEI. V dropped 1 base and J dropped 0 bases, with 10 bases sitting between them. CDR3 length: 16 amino acids. CDR3 sequence (DNA): TGTGCCAGCAGTGAAGGACAGGCGAGCTCTGGAAACACCATATATTTT. Translation gives CASSEGQASSGNTIYF.

The count of this clone is one. V is TRBV6-1 and J is TRBJ2-7; tentative D call: TRBD2 (5 bases). This CDR3 comprises 14 residues. Trimming cost V 2 bases and J 6 bases, with 14 bases left between them. The germline gives CDR1 MNHNS, CDR2 SASEGT. CDR3 region: CASSELTRTPEQYF. The CDR3 DNA reads TGTGCCAGCAGTGAACTAACTAGAACTCCCGAGCAGTACTTC.

The chain has TRBV5-1 and TRBJ1-1; D ambiguous. Germline assignment: CDR1 SGHRS and CDR2 YFSETQ. This CDR3 comprises 14 residues. The ends were cut back, 0 bases at V and 1 base at J, with 7 bases in the middle. The CDR3 region is CASSLGPTNTEAFF. CDR3 DNA sequence: TGCGCCAGCAGCTTGGGACCGACGAACACTGAAGCTTTCTTT.

The chain couples TRBV10-3 to TRBJ1-3; D remains unclear. The germline V gene has CDR1 ENHRY and CDR2 SYGVKD. Deletions cut 3 bases from V and 4 bases from J, with 7 bases between. CDR3 length equals 13 residues. The CDR3 DNA reads TGTGCCATCAGTGACCCACCCGGAAACACCATATATTTT. Its protein product is CAISDPPGNTIYF.

The rearrangement uses TRBV11-2 and TRBJ1-5; D is perhaps TRBD1 (5 bases). V lost 0 bases to trimming and J lost 6 bases, with 9 bases between them. Germline CDR1 and CDR2: SGHAT and FQNNGV. The CDR3 sequence is 14 residues long. CDR3 amino acids: CASSLEGTGQPQHF. The CDR3 DNA is TGTGCCAGCAGCTTAGAAGGGACGGGTCAGCCCCAGCATTTT.

This rearrangement joins TRBV6-6 to TRBJ1-4, with 10 bases lining up with TRBD1. Germline V gives CDR1 MNHNY, CDR2 SVGAGI (reference sequence). CDR3 length: 15 amino acids. With 2 bases clipped from V and 5 bases from J, the junction kept 2 bases outside the gene matches. This CDR3 is CASSYKGQGNEKLFF. The CDR3 region has the DNA TGTGCCAGCAGTTACAAGGGACAGGGGAATGAAAAACTGTTTTTT.

In this sample, this clone turned up once. The V call is TRBV19, the J call TRBJ2-7; 7 bases align to TRBD2. Germline trimming cut 3 bases from V and 2 bases from J; bases unmatched to any gene: 4. This CDR3 region has 14 residues. Germline V gene lookup returns CDR1 LNHDA and CDR2 SQIVND (reference sequence). The CDR3 here is CASSIAGEPYEQYF. In nucleotides, the CDR3 is TGTGCCAGTAGTATTGCGGGGGAGCCCTACGAGCAGTACTTC.

This chain uses TRBV19 with TRBJ2-2; TRBD1 matches at 10 bases. With V trimmed by 4 bases and J by 6 bases, 8 bases remained unmatched. CDR3 size: 16 residues. Germline CDR1 and CDR2: LNHDA and SQIVND (reference sequence). CDR3 sequence (DNA): TGTGCCAGTAGTACTCCGGGACAGGGGTTAGCCGGGGAGCTGTTTTTT. Encoded protein: CASSTPGQGLAGELFF.

This clone was detected once. The V gene is TRBV6-4, the J gene TRBJ1-5, with D unresolved. CDR1 and CDR2 (germline): MRHNA, SNTAGT. Trimming shortened V by 8 bases and J by 0 bases, and 8 bases separated the two germline ends. CDR3 size: 13 residues. The CDR3 DNA reads TGTGCCAGCGTACCGCATAGCAATCAGCCCCAGCATTTT. This gives the protein CASVPHSNQPQHF.